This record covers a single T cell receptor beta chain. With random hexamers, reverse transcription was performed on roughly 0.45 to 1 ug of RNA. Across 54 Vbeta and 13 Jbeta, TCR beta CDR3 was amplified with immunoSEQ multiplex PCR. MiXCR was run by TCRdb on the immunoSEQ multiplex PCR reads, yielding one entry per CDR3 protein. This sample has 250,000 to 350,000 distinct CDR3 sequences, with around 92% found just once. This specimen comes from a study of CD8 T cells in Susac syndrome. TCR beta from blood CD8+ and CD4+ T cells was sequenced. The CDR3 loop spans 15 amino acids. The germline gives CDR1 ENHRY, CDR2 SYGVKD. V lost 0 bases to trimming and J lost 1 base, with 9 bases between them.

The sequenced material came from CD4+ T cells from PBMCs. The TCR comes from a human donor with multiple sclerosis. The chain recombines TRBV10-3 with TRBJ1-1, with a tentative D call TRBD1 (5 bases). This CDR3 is CAISESPGGNTEAFF. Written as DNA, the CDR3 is TGTGCCATCAGTGAGTCCCCTGGGGGGAACACTGAAGCTTTCTTT.